The subject of this entry is one T cell receptor (beta chain). The data derive from a study of tumor-infiltrating lymphocytes in oesophageal squamous cell carcinoma. In germline, CDR1 is SGHRS, CDR2 YFSETQ. The CDR3 covers 15 residues. Each CDR3 protein gets one entry after TCRdb re-called the PCR reads with MiXCR. This sample has some 25,000 distinct CDR3 sequences; about two fifths occur once, and the top ten carry roughly 23%. Material: esophageal tumor tissue. The sequence was obtained from a male donor with esophageal squamous cell carcinoma. The gene calls are TRBV5-1 and TRBJ2-1; 9 bases fit TRBD1. The end of the DNA fits TRBJ1-2 better, so the J call may be wrong. CDR3 nucleotides: TGCGCCAGCAGCCTCGGGACAGGGCGAGGGGTAGGCTACACCTTC. Translation: CASSLGTGRGVGYTF.